These 32 T cell receptor beta chains came from one sample sequenced in a study of cytomegalovirus exposure and HLA in healthy donors. The protocol was immunoSEQ multiplex PCR, while the TCRdb copy is restricted to in-frame clones and leaves out a portion. The profile covers some 150,000 clones, with about nine tenths appearing a single time and less than 5.5% taken by the ten largest. The sequenced material came from PBMCs. The receptors were sampled from a young man in good health and CMV-seropositive.

The chain carries TRBV7-8 and TRBJ2-7; D perhaps matches TRBD2 (5 bases). Germline V lookup: CDR1 SGHVS, CDR2 FQNEAQ. The CDR3 has 16 residues. V was clipped by 5 bases and J by 0 bases, with 17 bases between them. The CDR3 DNA is TGTGCCAGCAGCCCAAGAGAGGGCTTCAGCTCCTACGAGCAGTACTTC. This translates into CASSPREGFSSYEQYF.

V is TRBV7-2 and J is TRBJ2-1; 8 nucleotides match TRBD2. V was pared by 6 bases and J by 9 bases, with 13 bases of the junction left unmatched. Per germline, CDR1 SGHTA and CDR2 FQGNSA. CDR3 length equals 15 residues. CDR3 nucleotides: TGTGCCAGCAGTCGCCGGGGGGGCAGTTCATTTGAGCAGTTCTTC. It yields the protein CASSRRGGSSFEQFF.

The chain carries TRBV9 and TRBJ2-6; maybe TRBD1 (6 bases). Germline V CDR1 and CDR2: SGDLS, YYNGEE. The CDR3 totals 17 residues. Trimming removed 1 base from V and 2 bases from J, with 13 bases in between. The CDR3 is CASSVSSDSPGANVLTF. CDR3 nucleotide sequence: TGTGCCAGCAGCGTAAGTTCGGACAGTCCTGGGGCCAACGTCCTGACTTTC. Full variable domain (missing parts from reference TRBV9 and TRBJ2-6): DSGVTQTPKHLITATGQRVTLRCSPRSGDLSVYWYQQSLDQGLQFLIQYYNGEERAKGNILERFSAQQFPDLHSELNLSSLELGDSALYFCASSVSSDSPGANVLTFGAGSRLTVL.

This rearrangement joins TRBV2 to TRBJ2-1, with 7 bases lining up with TRBD1. Germline CDR1 and CDR2: SNHLY and FYNNEI. Trimming removed 0 bases from V and 4 bases from J; junction bases left unmatched: 3. This CDR3 region has 15 residues. The CDR3 reads CASSEARQGYNEQFF. In nucleotides, the CDR3 is TGTGCCAGCAGTGAAGCGCGACAGGGTTACAATGAGCAGTTCTTC.

V usage is TRBV7-9 and J usage is TRBJ2-7; 9 positions agree with TRBD2. Germline values: CDR1 SEHNR, CDR2 FQNEAQ (reference sequence). This CDR3 has 15 amino acids. The J segment lost 1 base and the V segment lost 5 bases, leaving 6 bases of the junction unmatched. CDR3 loop: CASSLWTSESYEQYF. CDR3 sequence (DNA): TGTGCCAGCAGCCTCTGGACTAGCGAGTCCTACGAGCAGTACTTC.

This chain uses TRBV7-9 with TRBJ1-2; no definite D call. Per the germline V gene, CDR1 is SEHNR and CDR2 is FQNEAQ (reference sequence). The V gene lost 1 base and the J gene lost 3 bases, with 9 bases spanning the gap. The CDR3 sequence is 14 residues long. DNA of the CDR3: TGTGCCAGCAGCTTAGGCAGGTCGGACTATGGCTACACCTTC. Translated, it gives CASSLGRSDYGYTF.

The chain has TRBV15 and TRBJ2-2, with D perhaps matching TRBD1 (6 bases). Germline V gene data show CDR1 as LNHNV and CDR2 as YYDKDF (reference sequence). The CDR3 sequence is 16 residues long. The V end lost 4 bases, the J end lost 6 bases, and 18 bases lay between the germline ends. The CDR3 loop is CATSKSGWGPAGELFF. The CDR3, as DNA: TGTGCCACCAGCAAATCGGGGTGGGGGCCGGCCGGGGAGCTGTTTTTT.

This sequence joins TRBV11-2 and TRBJ1-2; 7 positions match TRBD1. This CDR3 spans 15 amino acids. Germline V CDR1 and CDR2: SGHAT, FQNNGV. Unmatched junction bases numbered 13, after V lost 5 bases and J lost 7 bases. CDR3 bases: TGTGCCAGCAGCCCCCCCCGACAGGGCCTTGGTGGCTACACCTTC. It is translated as CASSPPRQGLGGYTF. The whole variable domain, remainder taken from reference TRBV11-2 and TRBJ1-2, is EAGVAQSPRYKIIEKRQSVAFWCNPISGHATLYWYQQILGQGPKLLIQFQNNGVVDDSQLPKDRFSAERLKGVDSTLKIQPAKLEDSAVYLCASSPPRQGLGGYTFGSGTRLTVV.

This clone appeared a single time. V and J are TRBV2 and TRBJ1-1; D is unclear. The germline V gene has CDR1 SNHLY and CDR2 FYNNEI. V gave up 2 bases and J gave up 1 base, with 8 bases separating them. This CDR3 has 14 amino acids. The CDR3 nucleotides read TGTGCCAGCAGTGAACTAGGCCCGAACACTGAAGCTTTCTTT. This codes for CASSELGPNTEAFF. Based on the CDR3 plus reference TRBV2 and TRBJ1-1, the full variable domain is EPEVTQTPSHQVTQMGQEVILRCVPISNHLYFYWYRQILGQKVEFLVSFYNNEISEKSEIFDDQFSVERPDGSNFTLKIRSTKLEDSAMYFCASSELGPNTEAFFGQGTRLTVV.

This clone came up once. V gene TRBV4-1 combines with J gene TRBJ2-3; no clear D. V lost 3 bases and J lost 1, with 14 bases in between. In germline, CDR1 is MGHRA, CDR2 YSYEKL. There are 16 residues in the CDR3. The CDR3 sequence: CASSQVALTGTDTQYF. CDR3 sequence (DNA): TGCGCCAGCAGCCAGGTTGCACTTACAGGCACAGATACGCAGTATTTT.

This sequence joins TRBV30 and TRBJ1-2; D remains unclear. Germline CDR1 GTSNPN, CDR2 SVGIG (reference sequence). The CDR3 runs to 14 residues. Trimming pared 0 bases from V and 8 bases from J, leaving 16 bases between. The CDR3 coding sequence is TGTGCCTGGAGTGTACGAGGACTGCGTGAGGGCTACACCTTC. Protein sequence: CAWSVRGLREGYTF.

The chain uses TRBV19 and TRBJ1-3; TRBD1 agrees at 8 bases. The CDR3 consists of 15 residues. The V gene's germline CDR1 is LNHDA and CDR2 SQIVND (reference sequence). The V gene end was trimmed by 4 bases and the J gene end by 3 bases; junction bases not matched to a gene: 5. The CDR3 region is CASSSQGAIGNTIYF. CDR3 nucleotides: TGTGCCAGTAGTAGCCAGGGGGCGATTGGAAACACCATATATTTT.

The genes are TRBV4-1 and TRBJ1-5; D is perhaps TRBD1 (5 bases). Germline values: CDR1 MGHRA, CDR2 YSYEKL. CDR3 length equals 14 residues. V was shortened by 1 base and J by 7 bases, with 11 bases between the two germline ends. CDR3 amino acids: CASSQGQGSQPQHF. Written as DNA, the CDR3 is TGCGCCAGCAGCCAAGGTCAGGGAAGCCAGCCCCAGCATTTT.

V usage is TRBV28 and J usage is TRBJ2-7, with a possible D match to TRBD2 (5 bases). The CDR3 is made up of 14 amino acids. CDR1 and CDR2 from the germline V gene are MDHEN and SYDVKM. The V gene lost 8 bases and the J gene lost 3 bases, with 17 bases spanning the gap. The CDR3 bases are TGTGCCAGCTTTAAGGTAGGGAGAAGCTACGAGCAGTACTTC. Translation: CASFKVGRSYEQYF. Full variable domain (rest looked up from reference TRBV28 and TRBJ2-7): DVKVTQSSRYLVKRTGEKVFLECVQDMDHENMFWYRQDPGLGLRLIYFSYDVKMKEKGDIPEGYSVSREKKERFSLILESASTNQTSMYLCASFKVGRSYEQYFGPGTRLTVT.

CDR3 coding DNA: TGTGCCTGGAGTGTTGGTAGGACTAGCGGAGCCTACAATGAGCAGTTCTTC. Its translation is CAWSVGRTSGAYNEQFF. This chain joins TRBV30 and TRBJ2-1; 10 bases line up with TRBD2. CDR3 size: 17 residues. CDR1 and CDR2 from the germline V gene are GTSNPN and SVGIG (reference sequence). Unmatched junction bases numbered 7, after V lost 0 bases and J lost 2 bases.

The chain recombines TRBV7-2 with TRBJ1-6, with TRBD1 matching over 10 bases. Germline loops: CDR1 SGHTA, CDR2 FQGNSA. This CDR3 spans 15 amino acids. With V trimmed by 5 bases and J by 9 bases, 7 bases remained unmatched. This CDR3 is CASSPGTGVRSPLHF. Here the CDR3 DNA reads TGTGCCAGCAGCCCAGGGACAGGGGTACGTTCACCCCTCCACTTT.

The chain links TRBV4-1 to TRBJ1-5, with 8 nucleotides matching TRBD1. This CDR3 is 16 amino acids long. Germline V gene sequence: CDR1 MGHRA, CDR2 YSYEKL. The trim removed 0 bases at V and 7 bases at J, leaving 8 bases unmatched. CDR3 residues: CASSQDHTGGGQPQHF. In DNA, the CDR3 is TGCGCCAGCAGCCAAGATCACACAGGGGGAGGGCAGCCCCAGCATTTT.

This clone was picked up a small number of times. The chain couples TRBV2 to TRBJ1-2, with 8 bases matching TRBD1. J lost 4 bases, V lost 5 bases, and 6 bases had no gene match. Germline CDR1 reads SNHLY; CDR2 reads FYNNEI. The CDR3 runs to 14 residues. CDR3 amino acids: CASSQDRETYGYTF. The CDR3 coding sequence is TGTGCCAGCAGTCAGGACAGGGAGACCTATGGCTACACCTTC.

CDR3 coding DNA: TGTGCCAGCAGCTTGGGATCGGTGGGGGCGGGCAATCAGCCCCAGCATTTT. Its protein is CASSLGSVGAGNQPQHF. The V call is TRBV5-5, the J call TRBJ1-5; maybe TRBD1 (6 bases). CDR3 size: 17 residues. The V end was cut by 0 bases, the J end by 2 bases, with 15 bases between. The germline gives CDR1 SGHKS, CDR2 YYEKEE (reference sequence). Full variable domain (remainder filled in from reference TRBV5-5 and TRBJ1-5): DAGVTQSPTHLIKTRGQQVTLRCSPISGHKSVSWYQQVLGQGPQFIFQYYEKEERGRGNFPDRFSARQFPNYSSELNVNALLLGDSALYLCASSLGSVGAGNQPQHFGDGTRLSIL.

This chain uses TRBV6-6 with TRBJ2-3, with 15 bases aligning to TRBD2. Germline V CDR1 and CDR2: MNHNY, SVGAGI (reference sequence). Trimming removed 6 bases from V and 3 bases from J; junction bases left unmatched: 4. The CDR3 consists of 16 residues. CDR3 sequence (DNA): TGTGCCAGCAGCTGGACTAGCGGGAGGGAAACAGATACGCAGTATTTT. As protein: CASSWTSGRETDTQYF.

J is TRBJ2-7 and V is TRBV5-1; 9 positions match TRBD1. The V and J ends lost 7 bases and 2 bases, in that order; junction bases with no gene match: 7. CDR1 is SGHRS and CDR2 is YFSETQ in the germline V gene. This CDR3 contains 14 residues. In DNA, the CDR3 is TGCGCCAGCGAAACCGGGACAGGGACCTACGAGCAGTACTTC. Translation gives CASETGTGTYEQYF. The complete variable domain, with remaining parts taken from reference TRBV5-1 and TRBJ2-7, reads KAGVTQTPRYLIKTRGQQVTLSCSPISGHRSVSWYQQTPGQGLQFLFEYFSETQRNKGNFPGRFSGRQFSNSRSEMNVSTLELGDSALYLCASETGTGTYEQYFGPGTRLTVT.

The chain has TRBV4-1 and TRBJ1-1; 7 nucleotides align to TRBD1. Germline V gives CDR1 MGHRA, CDR2 YSYEKL. V shed 0 bases, J shed 5 bases, and the junction held 3 bases outside the gene matches. The CDR3 loop spans 14 amino acids. Here the CDR3 DNA reads TGCGCCAGCAGCCAAGAGGCAGGGGGAACTGAAGCTTTCTTT. This gives the protein CASSQEAGGTEAFF.

The chain recombines TRBV28 with TRBJ2-5, with a weak D call TRBD1 (6 bases). Germline CDR1 and CDR2: MDHEN and SYDVKM. The V gene lost 7 bases and the J gene lost 5 bases, with 14 bases spanning the gap. The CDR3 extends over 13 amino acids. Here the CDR3 reads CASNLGALETQYF. The CDR3, as DNA: TGTGCCAGCAACCTGGGGGCTTTGGAGACCCAGTACTTC.

Written as DNA, the CDR3 is TGTGCCAGCAGCTTAGGGACAGGGCGCGCCGGGGAGCTGTTTTTT. It translates to CASSLGTGRAGELFF. V and J are TRBV11-3 and TRBJ2-2; the match to TRBD1 covers 8 bases. Germline V gives CDR1 SGHNT, CDR2 YENEEA. The CDR3 length is 15 residues. Germline trimming cut 1 base from V and 6 bases from J; bases unmatched to any gene: 4.

The chain joins TRBV21-1 to TRBJ1-1; the D segment call TRBD1 is taken from the table without a DNA check. TRBV21-1 is a recognized pseudogene. This CDR3 is built from 17 residues. CDR3 sequence: CASSKGTVHRQNTEAFF. The CDR3 DNA follows: TGTGCCAGCAGCAAAGGTACGGTACACAGGCAGAACACTGAAGCTTTCTTT.

This sequence joins TRBV19 and TRBJ2-2, with D hard to call. Trimming cost V 4 bases and J 4 bases, with 10 bases left between them. Germline loops: CDR1 LNHDA, CDR2 SQIVND (reference sequence). The CDR3 sequence is 14 residues long. This CDR3 is CASSTISSTGELFF. The CDR3 region has the DNA TGTGCCAGTAGTACTATCTCTAGCACCGGGGAGCTGTTTTTT.

V is TRBV30 and J is TRBJ1-5; TRBD1 is a possible D gene (5 bases). The CDR3 consists of 13 residues. Looked up from germline, CDR1 is GTSNPN and CDR2 is SVGIG (reference sequence). Trimming removed 2 bases from V and 7 bases from J, with 12 bases in between. The CDR3 region has the DNA TGTGCCTGGAGTCCCACGGAGGGGCAGCCCCAGCATTTT. Translation gives CAWSPTEGQPQHF.

V is TRBV28 and J is TRBJ1-1; TRBD1 agrees at 12 bases. The ends lost 2 bases at V and 11 bases at J; junction bases unmatched: 12. Germline values: CDR1 MDHEN, CDR2 SYDVKM. This CDR3 comprises 16 residues. CDR3 DNA sequence: TGTGCCAGCAGTTTAACTCCCCCGGGACAGGGGGCCGCGGCTTTCTTT. This codes for CASSLTPPGQGAAAFF. Full variable domain (remainder filled in from reference TRBV28 and TRBJ1-1): DVKVTQSSRYLVKRTGEKVFLECVQDMDHENMFWYRQDPGLGLRLIYFSYDVKMKEKGDIPEGYSVSREKKERFSLILESASTNQTSMYLCASSLTPPGQGAAAFFGQGTRLTVV.

The J gene is TRBJ2-7, the V gene TRBV4-1, with a tentative D call TRBD2 (5 bases). There are 16 residues in the CDR3. Trimming pared 4 bases from V and 3 bases from J, leaving 19 bases between. Germline CDR1 is MGHRA and CDR2 is YSYEKL. The CDR3 sequence: CASSLTNGVTIYEQYF. The CDR3 nucleotides are TGCGCCAGCAGCCTGACTAATGGGGTTACAATCTACGAGCAGTACTTC.

This chain links TRBV5-1 with TRBJ1-1; D may be TRBD1 (5 bases). Germline CDR1 and CDR2: SGHRS and YFSETQ. The CDR3 is 13 amino acids. Between the trimmed V and J ends, which lost 3 bases and 4 bases, there was a span of 10 bases. CDR3 sequence reads: CASSSVGGTEAFF. The CDR3, as DNA: TGCGCCAGCAGCTCGGTGGGGGGCACTGAAGCTTTCTTT.

As DNA, the CDR3 is TGTGCCAGCAGCTTAGCGCCAGTCTATGGCTACACCTTC. It translates to CASSLAPVYGYTF. The chain links TRBV7-6 to TRBJ1-2; D is unresolved. The CDR3 covers 13 residues. Deletions cut 0 bases from V and 4 bases from J, with 6 bases between. Germline loops: CDR1 SGHVS, CDR2 FNYEAQ.

V usage is TRBV15 and J usage is TRBJ1-1; possible D gene TRBD1, 5 bases. This CDR3 is 16 amino acids long. Germline loops: CDR1 LNHNV, CDR2 YYDKDF (reference sequence). V was pared by 1 base and J by 3 bases, with 15 bases between. The CDR3 nucleotides are TGTGCCACCAGCAGAGGGGGCCCCCGGCGGTACACTGAAGCTTTCTTT. Translating it yields CATSRGGPRRYTEAFF.